These T cell receptor beta chains were read from a single sample in a study of blood T cell repertoires in COVID-19. Generated by immunoSEQ multiplex PCR, the TCRdb table keeps only in-frame clones and is missing some. Of tens of thousands of clones listed, more than 80% are singletons. The sample taken for sequencing was peripheral blood. These receptors were obtained from a woman of 80 years or more with acute or convalescent COVID-19. The CDR3 runs from the conserved cysteine through the conserved F or W. D genes are given only for firm matches. A row's size may be missing; if present it is once, few, many or a size class.

TGTGCCAGCAGCTCTGATGCGGGAGCCTACAATGAGCAGTTCTTC	CASSSDAGAYNEQFF	-	TRBV7-9	TRBJ2-1	TRBD2
TGCGCCAGCAGTGATCAACTAGGTACCTACGAGCAGTACTTC	CASSDQLGTYEQYF	-	TRBV10-1	TRBJ2-7	-
TGCGCCAGCAGCCAAGGCGTTATGTACGAAGACTACAATGAGCAGTTCTTC	CASSQGVMYEDYNEQFF	-	TRBV4-3	TRBJ2-1	-
TGTGCCACCGGGGCAGGGGGCGTCTCTGGGGCCAACGTCCTGACTTTC	CATGAGGVSGANVLTF	-	TRBV19	TRBJ2-6	TRBD1
TGTGCCAGTAGTCACCCGGGACAGACGCCGAACACTGAAGCTTTCTTT	CASSHPGQTPNTEAFF	once	TRBV19	TRBJ1-1	TRBD1
TGTGCCAGCAGTTACTTCCCGCCGGGAGGGGGGTTTATGAACACTGAAGCTTTCTTT	CASSYFPPGGGFMNTEAFF	-	TRBV6-2/TRBV6-3	TRBJ1-1	-
TGTGCCAGCTCCCAACAGGGACGAAGGTTGGAAGCTTTCTTT	CASSQQGRRLEAFF	-	TRBV18	TRBJ1-1	-
TGTGCCACCAGCAGAGATGATGGCAGTCACAATGAGCAGTTCTTC	CATSRDDGSHNEQFF	once	TRBV15	TRBJ2-1	-
TGTGCCTACGACCAGGGTGAGACTGAAGCTTTCTTT	CAYDQGETEAFF	few	TRBV30	TRBJ1-1	-
TGTGCCAGTAGTATTGACAGGGGGCGCCTCTACGAGCAGTACTTC	CASSIDRGRLYEQYF	few	TRBV19	TRBJ2-7	TRBD1
TGTGCCAGCAGCTTTTGGACACAGACCTACAATGAGCAGTTCTTC	CASSFWTQTYNEQFF	-	TRBV7-2	TRBJ2-1	-
TGTGCCTCTAGCGGGGGAGGGGAGCTGTTTTTT	CASSGGGELFF	-	TRBV30	TRBJ2-2	TRBD2
TGTGCCAGCAGCTCAGGACTAGCAGGGGGAGGGGAGACCCAGTACTTC	CASSSGLAGGGETQYF	-	TRBV11-3	TRBJ2-5	-
TGTGCCAGCAGGGTAACAGGGGACGCCGGGGAGCTGTTTTTT	CASRVTGDAGELFF	-	TRBV28	TRBJ2-2	TRBD1
TGTGCCAGCTCAGAGGATACGGGCAAAAACATTCAGTACTTC	CASSEDTGKNIQYF	-	TRBV18	TRBJ2-4	-
TGTGCCATCAGTGAGTCGGGCAGCGGGGGTACAGATACGCAGTATTTT	CAISESGSGGTDTQYF	-	TRBV10-3	TRBJ2-3	TRBD2
TGTGCCAGTAGAGCAAACCCTTCGGGAAACACCATATATTTT	CASRANPSGNTIYF	-	TRBV19	TRBJ1-3	-
TGTGCCAGCAGCGACTATGGAGAGACCCAGTACTTC	CASSDYGETQYF	once	TRBV6-2/TRBV6-3	TRBJ2-5	-
TGCGCCAGCAGCTCCCAGGGGGCTCGGGGCACTGAAGCTTTCTTT	CASSSQGARGTEAFF	-	TRBV5-1	TRBJ1-1	TRBD1
TGTGCCAGCAGTTCAGGAACCCCTGAAGCTTTCTTT	CASSSGTPEAFF	-	TRBV6-2/TRBV6-3	TRBJ1-1	-
TGTGCCAGCAAGCCTAGCGGGAGCGAGACCCAGTACTTC	CASKPSGSETQYF	-	TRBV6-5	TRBJ2-5	TRBD2
TGTGCCAGCAGCCGGACAGGAGAGAACACTGAAGCTTTCTTT	CASSRTGENTEAFF	-	TRBV6-5	TRBJ1-1	TRBD1
TGTGCCAGCAGTCCCACTTTCAGGCGGAACACTGAAGCTTTCTTT	CASSPTFRRNTEAFF	once	TRBV6-5	TRBJ1-1	-
TGTGCCAGCACACTAGCGGGAGGTGTCAATGAGCAGTTCTTC	CASTLAGGVNEQFF	-	TRBV19	TRBJ2-1	TRBD2
TGCGCCAGCAGCTTGGCCGGGCAGGGCGGCTCACCCCTCCACTTT	CASSLAGQGGSPLHF	once	TRBV5-1	TRBJ1-6	-
TGTGCCAGCAGCTTCGGGGCCCAGGGGGACAGTGGCAATCAGCCCCAGCATTTT	CASSFGAQGDSGNQPQHF	-	TRBV7-9	TRBJ1-5	TRBD1
TGTGCCAGCAGCCTAACGGGAGCCTACGAGCAGTACTTC	CASSLTGAYEQYF	-	TRBV28	TRBJ2-7	-